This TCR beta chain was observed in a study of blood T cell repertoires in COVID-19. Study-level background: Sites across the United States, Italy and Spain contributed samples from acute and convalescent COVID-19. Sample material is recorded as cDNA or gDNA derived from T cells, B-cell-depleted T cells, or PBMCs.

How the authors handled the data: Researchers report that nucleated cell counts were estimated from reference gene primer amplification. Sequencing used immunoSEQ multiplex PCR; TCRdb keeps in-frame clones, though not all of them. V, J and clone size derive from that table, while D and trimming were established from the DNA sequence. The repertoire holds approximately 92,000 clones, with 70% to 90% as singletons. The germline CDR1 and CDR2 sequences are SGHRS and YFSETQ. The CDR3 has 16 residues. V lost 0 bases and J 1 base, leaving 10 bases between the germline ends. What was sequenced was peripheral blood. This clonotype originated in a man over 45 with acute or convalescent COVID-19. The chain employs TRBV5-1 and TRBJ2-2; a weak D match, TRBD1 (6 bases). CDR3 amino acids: CASSLGTGLNTGELFF. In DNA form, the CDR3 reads TGCGCCAGCAGCTTGGGTACAGGGCTGAACACCGGGGAGCTGTTTTTT.